This T cell receptor (beta chain) emerged from a study of blood T cell repertoires in COVID-19 (dated by TCRdb to 2020 to 2021). About the full investigation: The collaborator samples originated in the United States, Italy and Spain and spanned the acute and convalescent phases of COVID-19. Where available, HLA class I and class II types were obtained from metadata supplied by the sample provider rather than from assay-based typing. The repertoires were released in a freely available public database intended as a resource for research on the immune response to SARS-CoV-2. Nearly every sample came with metadata listing a de-identified subject ID, COVID-19 status, age in years and sex. The material from the prospective study consisted of cDNA or gDNA derived from T cells, B-cell-depleted T cells, or PBMCs. Subjects who had been exposed to COVID-19, were actively infected with it, or had recovered from it provided the deeply sampled blood TCRbeta repertoires that made up the dataset. The samples were drawn from the first 160 participants of the ongoing ImmuneRACE study and from 950 to 1,500 subjects provided by 6 global collaborators.

One collaborating source in Seattle enrolled patients while the patients were actively infected and followed the patients over time throughout the course of disease. Each collaborating institution followed its own protocols to collect whole blood in K2EDTA tubes. For TCRbeta analysis, collaborators shipped samples as frozen whole blood, isolated PBMCs, or DNA extracted from either of those sample types. CDR1 MDHEN and CDR2 SYDVKM were looked up in the germline V gene. The CDR3 starts with the cysteine, ends with the phenylalanine, and has 14 residues. The retained sequence is limited to the CDR3, 42 bases, with the frame set at the first base. V sheds 3 bases and J sheds 5 bases, leaving 8 bases between their ends. The immunoSEQ Assay, a bias-controlled multiplex PCR, was used to amplify TCRbeta CDR3 regions from genomic DNA. In the original analysis: The number of nucleated cells in each sample was estimated from the amplification of reference gene primers within the assay. To quantify the absolute abundance of each unique TCRbeta CDR3 rearrangement, sequence reads were collapsed and filtered. For each sample, productive Simpson clonality was calculated as the square root of Simpson's diversity index over productive rearrangements. TCRdb limited this immuneACCESS table to in-frame rearrangements with V and J called. A share of clones is missing; checked studies link under half to unresolved V genes, and the rest is unexplained. That table supplies the V and J calls and clone size; D and trimming were determined from the DNA. This sample lists approximately 250,000 clones; more than 85% were detected once. More than 4.5% of the sample belongs to the ten largest clones.

A few counts support this clone. Its antigen is unknown. No base quality information exists; no much larger clone differs at one position. The sample has other DNA sequences that encode this CDR3 too. Results the study describes overall, beyond this receptor: The amount of clinical and demographic metadata varied by source and participant and was provided uncurated.

The specimen was peripheral blood. The receptor was isolated from a woman aged 60-70 years with COVID-19, enrolled during active disease. The V gene is TRBV28 and the J gene is TRBJ1-6; the D gene cannot be named for sure. CDR3 sequence: CASSLLRDNSPLHF. At the DNA level, the sequence is TGTGCCAGCAGTTTGTTGCGGGATAATTCACCCCTCCACTTT.